A single sample gave rise to the 21 T cell receptor beta chains below, sequenced in a study of control samples from healthy donors and cancer patients. The assay was immunoSEQ multiplex PCR, and TCRdb's table has in-frame clones only and misses some. The profile shows 85,000 to 100,000 clones, 93% of them singletons. The material sequenced was blood. The receptors shown here come from a man aged 18 to 29 in good health.

The chain employs TRBV4-2 and TRBJ2-1, with 14 nucleotides matching TRBD2. Per germline, CDR1 LGHNA and CDR2 YNFKEQ. The CDR3 sequence is 17 residues long. The V segment lost 1 base and the J segment 6 bases; nucleotides outside the gene matches: 5. The CDR3 sequence is CASSQGRLAGGPNEQFF. In nucleotides, the CDR3 is TGTGCCAGCAGCCAAGGCCGACTAGCGGGAGGGCCCAATGAGCAGTTCTTC.

The rearrangement joins TRBV14 to TRBJ1-2; 9 bases are shared with TRBD1. The V and J ends lost 2 bases and 7 bases, in that order; junction bases with no gene match: 8. This CDR3 is built from 15 residues. The germline gives CDR1 SGHDN, CDR2 FVKESK. The CDR3 DNA follows: TGTGCCAGCAGCCAACCGGGACAGGGAAACGGTGGCTACACCTTC. This gives the protein CASSQPGQGNGGYTF.

In its sample, this clone was seen once. The V call is TRBV29-1, the J call TRBJ2-7, with TRBD1 matching over 9 bases. Germline lookup yields CDR1 SQVTM and CDR2 ANQGSEA. Losses at the gene ends were 7 bases for V and 5 bases for J; bases not matched to a gene: 3. The CDR3 is 11 residues long. The CDR3 reads CSARTGDEQYF. CDR3 DNA sequence: TGCAGCGCAAGGACAGGGGACGAGCAGTACTTC.

J is TRBJ2-2 and V is TRBV3-1 (or the pseudogene TRBV3-2); 7 bases align to TRBD1. This CDR3 comprises 17 residues. Germline V gives CDR1 LGHDT, CDR2 YNNKEL (reference sequence). J was trimmed by 0 bases and V by 3 bases; bases with no gene match: 7. CDR3 protein: CASSQLGQLSNTGELFF. CDR3 sequence (DNA): TGTGCCAGCAGCCAGCTGGGACAGCTATCGAACACCGGGGAGCTGTTTTTT.

V gene TRBV6-1 combines with J gene TRBJ2-7, with 9 bases aligning to TRBD1. This CDR3 is built from 15 residues. CDR1 and CDR2 (germline): MNHNS, SASEGT. J gave up 6 bases and V 3 bases, and 9 bases lay outside the gene matches. The CDR3 loop reads CASSDQWTGVGEQYF. The CDR3 DNA follows: TGTGCCAGCAGTGATCAATGGACAGGGGTTGGCGAGCAGTACTTC.

The V and J genes are TRBV6-2 or TRBV6-3 and TRBJ1-5; no definite D call. The V gene lost 4 bases and the J gene lost 10 bases, with 11 bases spanning the gap. There are 12 residues in the CDR3. Germline loops: CDR1 MNHEY, CDR2 SVGEGT. CDR3 residues: CASSSFTQPQHF. CDR3 coding DNA: TGTGCCAGCAGTTCTTTCACCCAACCCCAGCATTTT.

This clone was observed a single time. The chain has TRBV6-2 or TRBV6-3 and TRBJ2-1; unclear D gene. Germline CDR1 and CDR2: MNHEY and SVGEGT. This CDR3 has 14 amino acids. V was shortened by 3 bases and J by 5 bases, with 11 bases between the two germline ends. The CDR3 nucleotides read TGTGCCAGCAGTTATTTGGTCGTCAACAATGAGCAGTTCTTC. Protein product: CASSYLVVNNEQFF.

The chain combines TRBV27 with TRBJ2-1, with D hard to call. CDR1 is MNHEY, CDR2 SMNVEV, per germline (reference sequence). Trimming took off 10 bases at V and 4 bases at J, with 8 bases between the two ends. CDR3 length: 11 amino acids. This CDR3 is CATGVYNEQFF. The CDR3 nucleotides are TGTGCCACCGGCGTTTACAATGAGCAGTTCTTC.

The rearrangement links TRBV5-3 to TRBJ2-7, with 7 bases matching TRBD1. TRBV5-3 is an ORF; its function is uncertain. The CDR3 sequence is 13 residues long. Trimming took 4 bases from V and 1 from J; bases not matched to a gene: 2. The DNA of the CDR3 is TGTGCCAGAAGCGGGGGACAGTCCTACGAGCAGTACTTC. Translated: CARSGGQSYEQYF.

This chain uses TRBV30 with TRBJ2-7; TRBD2 matches 16 bases. V was pared by 5 bases and J by 5 bases, with 18 bases of the junction left unmatched. The length of the CDR3 is 19 residues. Germline V gene data show CDR1 as GTSNPN and CDR2 as SVGIG (reference sequence). The CDR3 is CAWGPSLGTSGRAANEQYF. The CDR3 DNA follows: TGTGCCTGGGGCCCGAGCCTGGGGACTAGCGGGAGGGCCGCCAACGAGCAGTACTTC.

This chain joins TRBV9 and TRBJ2-3, with 13 positions matching TRBD2. This CDR3 region has 14 residues. V was pared by 3 bases and J by 7 bases, with 2 bases of the junction left unmatched. Germline-derived CDR1 and CDR2 are SGDLS and YYNGEE. The CDR3 protein is CASSATSGRNTQYF. The CDR3, as DNA: TGTGCCAGCAGCGCGACTAGCGGGAGGAATACGCAGTATTTT.

J is TRBJ1-1 and V is TRBV12-3 or TRBV12-4; weak D call: TRBD1 (6 bases). CDR3 length equals 13 residues. V was pared by 0 bases and J by 4 bases, with 6 bases between. The CDR3 loop is CASSLARGTEAFF. Written as DNA, the CDR3 is TGTGCCAGCAGTTTAGCCAGGGGCACTGAAGCTTTCTTT.

The count of this clone is one. The V and J genes are TRBV29-1 and TRBJ1-2; D gene ambiguous. V gave up 7 bases and J gave up 8 bases, with 14 bases separating them. The CDR3 length is 11 residues. From germline, CDR1 is SQVTM and CDR2 ANQGSEA. The DNA of the CDR3 is TGCAGCGCGCCCGGAATGGTAGGCTACACCTTC. The encoded protein is CSAPGMVGYTF.

The chain carries TRBV7-2 and TRBJ1-4; D uncertain. Germline assignment: CDR1 SGHTA and CDR2 FQGNSA. CDR3 length: 14 residues. The V gene lost 3 bases and the J gene lost 0 bases, with 5 bases spanning the gap. The CDR3 loop reads CASSFATTNEKLFF. CDR3 sequence (DNA): TGTGCCAGCAGCTTTGCCACAACTAATGAAAAACTGTTTTTT.

The chain carries TRBV2 and TRBJ2-2, with 13 bases lining up with TRBD2. V lost 7 bases, J lost 7 bases, and 9 bases stayed unmatched. CDR3 length: 16 residues. Germline loops: CDR1 SNHLY, CDR2 FYNNEI. CDR3 nucleotide sequence: TGTGCCAGCACCTCACTAGCGGGGGGGCCAGTCGGGGAGCTGTTTTTT. This codes for CASTSLAGGPVGELFF.

The chain joins TRBV7-2 to TRBJ2-2, with D perhaps TRBD2 (6 bases). This CDR3 is built from 16 residues. Trimming stripped 1 base from V and 4 bases from J, with 13 bases between. Germline values: CDR1 SGHTA, CDR2 FQGNSA. CDR3: CASSLGVGGTTGELFF. The DNA for the CDR3 is TGTGCCAGCAGCTTAGGAGTGGGGGGTACCACCGGGGAGCTGTTTTTT.

This chain links TRBV4-1 with TRBJ1-1; maybe TRBD1 (6 bases). The germline V gene encodes CDR1 MGHRA and CDR2 YSYEKL. Trimming cost V 0 bases and J 7 bases, with 15 bases left between them. The CDR3 totals 15 residues. The CDR3 sequence: CASSQEGAGIIEAFF. For the CDR3, the DNA is TGCGCCAGCAGCCAAGAGGGGGCGGGGATCATTGAAGCTTTCTTT.

The count of this clone is one. The chain is built from TRBV4-2 and TRBJ1-4; no clear D. This CDR3 contains 16 residues. Germline-derived CDR1 and CDR2 are LGHNA and YNFKEQ. Between the trimmed V and J ends, which lost 1 base and 5 bases, there was a span of 14 bases. CDR3 region: CASSQVEQPENEKLFF. Here the CDR3 DNA reads TGTGCCAGCAGCCAAGTTGAACAGCCTGAGAATGAAAAACTGTTTTTT.

The J gene is TRBJ2-2, the V gene TRBV5-8, with 8 bases matching TRBD1. Germline values: CDR1 SGHTS, CDR2 YDEGEE. This CDR3 spans 14 amino acids. V was pared by 1 base and J by 5 bases, with 1 base of the junction left unmatched. This CDR3 is CASSLQGATGELFF. The CDR3 nucleotides read TGTGCCAGCAGCTTGCAGGGGGCAACCGGGGAGCTGTTTTTT.

This sequence joins TRBV10-2 and TRBJ1-2; a possible D gene is TRBD1 (6 bases). V lost 2 bases to trimming and J lost 10 bases, with 14 bases between them. The germline CDR1 and CDR2 sequences are WSHSY and SAAADI. The CDR3 runs 13 residues. The CDR3 is CASSEISDSHYTF. The CDR3 coding sequence is TGCGCCAGCAGTGAGATCTCGGACAGCCACTACACCTTC.

V and J are TRBV11-2 and TRBJ1-2, with D hard to call. The germline V gene encodes CDR1 SGHAT and CDR2 FQNNGV. V was cut by 1 base and J by 8 bases, with 8 bases left in between. This CDR3 is 12 amino acids long. CDR3 sequence reads: CASSLVFSGYTF. As DNA, the CDR3 is TGTGCCAGCAGCTTAGTATTCTCCGGCTACACCTTC.